This T cell receptor beta chain is from a study of breast tumors, draining lymph nodes, adjacent tissues. Study-wide findings and caveats: Most tumor T cells seemingly derive from lymph node, then expand in tumor.

This clonotype came up many times. No antigen is known for it. Axillary draining lymph nodes of breast cancer patients supplied the node samples. The CDR3 runs to 16 residues. V gave up 2 bases and J gave up 6 bases; unmatched junction bases: 9. Per the germline V gene, CDR1 is DFQATT and CDR2 is SNEGSKA (reference sequence). Using its own MiXCR run on the multiplex PCR reads, TCRdb lists one record per CDR3 protein. This sample yields 290,000 or so distinct CDR3 sequences, of which 30% are seen a single time; approximately 1% belongs to the top ten. The rearrangement joins TRBV20-1 to TRBJ2-1; 11 bases agree with TRBD2. Sequenced input: axillary lymph node tissue. The receptor comes from a female donor with breast cancer. Some clones in this sample may be carry-over from other donors' samples. CDR3 sequence reads: CSARTNSGRAVNEQFF. The CDR3 DNA is TGCAGTGCTAGAACTAATAGCGGGAGGGCCGTCAATGAGCAGTTCTTC.